Here is one TCR beta chain with its context. This CDR3 region has 16 residues. Germline V gives CDR1 SEHNR, CDR2 FQNEAQ (reference sequence). V lost 1 base to trimming and J lost 0 bases, with 13 bases between them. The source of the sample is a study of blood T cell repertoires in COVID-19. The protocol was immunoSEQ multiplex PCR, while the TCRdb copy is restricted to in-frame clones and leaves out a portion. The sample shows 180,000 or so clones, roughly 86% of them seen only once. V gene TRBV7-9 combines with J gene TRBJ2-7; no reliable D call. This TCR came from a man aged 40-49 years with acute COVID-19. The material sequenced was PBMCs or T cells enriched from blood (not recorded which). CDR3 bases: TGTGCCAGCAGCTTAGGACCACCACAGAGCTCCTACGAGCAGTACTTC. The encoded protein is CASSLGPPQSSYEQYF.